Listed below are T cell receptor beta chains from one sample, sequenced in a study of cytomegalovirus exposure and HLA in healthy donors. Produced via immunoSEQ multiplex PCR; TCRdb's table is partial and in-frame only. Counted here are over 130,000 clones, just under 85% occurring once; the ten biggest clones make up less than 1.5%. Material: PBMCs. The receptors come from a man aged 25-45 years in good health and CMV-seropositive. The CDR3 runs from the conserved cysteine through the conserved F or W. Part of the rows lack a size; the others show once, few, many or a class for expanded clones.

TRBV14 | - | CASSLGQGLDTQYF
TRBV5-1 | once | CASSQEPGQAVLSYNSPLHF
TRBV27 | - | CASSHLPTAEAFF
TRBV5-4 | - | CASSLETAIPGADTQYF
TRBV5-6 | few | CASSGTSQREQYF
TRBV28 | - | CASSSVVAEQFF
TRBV7-3 | - | CASSYQGDTQYF
TRBV28 | - | CASSLQGLNYGYTF
TRBV19 | once | CASSRTGQGLVSGSYEQYF
TRBV10-2 | - | CASSQGTENGYTF
TRBV5-6 | - | CASSLIANEQFF
TRBV18 | - | CASSSARGATEAFF
TRBV11-2 | - | CASSRGDRSNQPQHF
TRBV2 | once | CASRVSGGPTDTQYF
TRBV28 | - | CASSLAFPSSYEQYF
TRBV6-4 | once | CASRPGQGGTGELFF
TRBV18 | - | CASSTGENTEAFF
TRBV6-1 | - | CASSRDTNYEQYF
TRBV19 | - | CASSIEGRHAGKNIQYF
TRBV28 | - | CASSTREPYEQYF
TRBV9 | - | CASSVVSGRAPDTQYF
TRBV7-8 | - | CASRGGRLDEQYF
TRBV7-2 | - | CASSLTSYEQYF
TRBV28 | - | CASTPAGGTEAFF
TRBV28 | few | CASSSGGSDSYEQYF
TRBV5-1 | - | CASSQGQAVQDYGYTF
TRBV7-9 | - | CASSWGAVTGELFF
TRBV19 | - | CASSISGQGGETQYF
TRBV28 | - | CASTNPQGANQPQHF
TRBV27 | - | CAGSPPSRQGANYEQYF
TRBV6-4 | - | CASSDGQGVRGYTF
TRBV10-3 | - | CAISESNFGAAGELFF
TRBV5-4 | - | CASSLNPRGDYGYTF
TRBV19 | - | CASRARQGPTNEKLFF
TRBV28 | - | CASSSSDQETQYF
TRBV19 | once | CASRGTGSYEQYF
TRBV7-9 | - | CASTTTVGGLQETQYF
TRBV14 | - | CASSRGLARQYF
TRBV2 | - | CASSPAGGYTDTQYF
TRBV27 | - | CASSSLADQETQYF
TRBV5-6 | - | CASSLDYDNEQFF